This TCR beta chain was observed in a study of T cell changes during pregnancy in multiple sclerosis. Assay: immunoSEQ multiplex PCR; the TCRdb copy retains only in-frame clones and omits some. The sample holds 78,000 or so clones, 90% to 95% seen once. In germline, CDR1 is SNHLY, CDR2 FYNNEI. This CDR3 contains 15 residues. V lost 6 bases, J lost 4 bases, and 11 bases stayed unmatched. This receptor was identified in a female donor with multiple sclerosis, enrolled in a pregnancy study. V usage is TRBV2 and J usage is TRBJ1-2; 7 bases map to TRBD1. The material was peripheral blood, obtained before pregnancy. CDR3 region: CASSARDSSVYGYTF. The CDR3 bases are TGTGCCAGCAGCGCCCGGGACAGCTCGGTCTATGGCTACACCTTC.